The rows below give T cell receptor beta chains drawn from one sample of a study of shared clonotypes between healthy human individuals. Using immunoSEQ multiplex PCR, the repertoire was profiled, and TCRdb retains in-frame clones only, with some absent. The sample contains more than 2 million clones, 85% to 95% of which appear only once. The sample was naive CD8+ T cells from PBMCs. These receptor sequences come from a man aged 18 to 29 in good health. Some clones in this sample may be carry-over from other donors' samples. Both conserved end residues are part of each CDR3. D genes are given only for firm matches. Size tells how often a clone was seen (once, few, many) or the class of an expanded clone, and some rows leave it out.

D: TRBD2
size: -
V: TRBV9
J: TRBJ2-3
DNA: TGTGCCAGTGCTAGCGGGAGGACAGATACGCAGTATTTT
CDR3: CASASGRTDTQYF

D: TRBD2
size: -
V: TRBV7-9
J: TRBJ2-3
DNA: TGTGCCAGCAGCTCCCGGACTAGCGGGACCTCAGATACGCAGTATTTT
CDR3: CASSSRTSGTSDTQYF

D: TRBD2
size: -
V: TRBV13
J: TRBJ2-7
DNA: TGTGCCAGCAGCTTAGTATCTCATCGCGTGTCTAGCGGCTCCTACGAGCAGTACTTC
CDR3: CASSLVSHRVSSGSYEQYF

D: -
size: -
V: TRBV4-3
J: TRBJ2-1
DNA: TGCGCCAGCAGCCAAGGGCGACGTGTCGCTTGGGACACCCACTACAATGAGCAGTTCTTC
CDR3: CASSQGRRVAWDTHYNEQFF

D: -
size: -
V: TRBV28
J: TRBJ1-5
DNA: TGTGCCAGCAGTTCCGAAGGTGGGGGGTTTGATCAGCCCCAGCATTTT
CDR3: CASSSEGGGFDQPQHF

D: TRBD1
size: -
V: TRBV28
J: TRBJ1-2
DNA: TGTGCCAGCAGTCCCCGGACAGGGCTGTTTGGCTACACCTTC
CDR3: CASSPRTGLFGYTF

D: -
size: -
V: TRBV9
J: TRBJ2-3
DNA: TGTGCCAGCAGCGTATGGGGTAGCGGTAGCACAGATACGCAGTATTTT
CDR3: CASSVWGSGSTDTQYF

D: -
size: -
V: TRBV27
J: TRBJ2-1
DNA: TGTGCCAGCAGTTTAAGCACACGGGGAAGCTCCTACAATGAGCAGTTCTTC
CDR3: CASSLSTRGSSYNEQFF

D: -
size: -
V: TRBV6-6
J: TRBJ2-1
DNA: TGTGCCAGCAGCTCATTGATACTTGAGCAGTTCTTC
CDR3: CASSSLILEQFF

D: -
size: once
V: TRBV27
J: TRBJ1-5
DNA: TGTGCCAGCAGTGATCCGAGCAATCAGCCCCAGCATTTT
CDR3: CASSDPSNQPQHF

D: TRBD2
size: -
V: TRBV7-3
J: TRBJ2-1
DNA: TGTGCCAGCAGCCAGAAAGCGGGATCCTACAATGAGCAGTTCTTC
CDR3: CASSQKAGSYNEQFF

D: -
size: once
V: TRBV7-6
J: TRBJ2-1
DNA: TGTGCCAGCAGCTCCCGTAAACCCGGGACGGGGAAAAGCTCCTACAATGAGCAGTTCTTC
CDR3: CASSSRKPGTGKSSYNEQFF

D: -
size: few
V: TRBV5-8
J: TRBJ1-1
DNA: TGTGCCAGCAGCCTGGGGGGCCCTGAAGCTTTCTTT
CDR3: CASSLGGPEAFF

D: -
size: -
V: TRBV27
J: TRBJ2-1
DNA: TGTGCCAGCAGTTTAGCCCTTTACAATGAGCAGTTCTTC
CDR3: CASSLALYNEQFF

D: TRBD2
size: -
V: TRBV6-6
J: TRBJ2-5
DNA: TGTGCCAGCAGTTATAACCCAGCGGGACTAGAGACCCAGTACTTC
CDR3: CASSYNPAGLETQYF

D: -
size: few
V: TRBV6-1
J: TRBJ1-1
DNA: TGTGCCAGCAGTGAAGCGCGGTGGACTGGGGCTTTCTTT
CDR3: CASSEARWTGAFF

D: TRBD2
size: -
V: TRBV28
J: TRBJ2-5
DNA: TGTGCCAGCAGCCCTGAAGCGGGAGAAGAGACCCAGTACTTC
CDR3: CASSPEAGEETQYF

D: TRBD2
size: -
V: TRBV11-2
J: TRBJ2-7
DNA: TGTGCCAGCACCCTGGGACTAGGGTCCTACGAGCAGTACTTC
CDR3: CASTLGLGSYEQYF